Presented here are 5 T cell receptor beta chains from one specimen sequenced in a study of blood T cell repertoires in COVID-19. Measured with immunoSEQ multiplex PCR; TCRdb has only the in-frame clones, and not every one. The top ten clones hold more than 3% of a sample with roughly 200,000 clones, 84% of them seen once. Material for sequencing was PBMCs or T cells enriched from blood (not recorded which). The receptors shown here come from a woman aged 25 to 39 who had been exposed to COVID-19.

The rearrangement links TRBV6-5 to TRBJ2-1; TRBD2 matches 11 bases. Trimming removed 4 bases from V and 4 bases from J; junction bases left unmatched: 3. The CDR3 spans 15 residues. The germline V gene encodes CDR1 MNHEY and CDR2 SVGAGI. The CDR3, as DNA: TGTGCCAGCAGTTTCACTAGCGGGGGTTACAATGAGCAGTTCTTC. It yields the protein CASSFTSGGYNEQFF.

The genes are TRBV30 and TRBJ1-6, with D maybe TRBD1 (5 bases). Trimming took off 8 bases at V and 3 bases at J, with 17 bases between the two ends. The CDR3 consists of 15 residues. From germline, CDR1 is GTSNPN and CDR2 SVGIG (reference sequence). CDR3 DNA: TGTGCCGGAGGGGCCGGGACCGACTATAATTCACCCCTCCACTTT. This encodes CAGGAGTDYNSPLHF.

The rearrangement uses TRBV27 and TRBJ2-5; TRBD1 matches 7 bases. The germline V gene has CDR1 MNHEY and CDR2 SMNVEV (reference sequence). This CDR3 has 13 amino acids. Trimming removed 3 bases from V and 7 bases from J; junction bases left unmatched: 5. The CDR3: CASSLNRGWTQYF. CDR3 nucleotides: TGTGCCAGCAGTTTGAACAGGGGTTGGACCCAGTACTTC.

The chain is built from TRBV27 and TRBJ1-2, with TRBD1 matching 10 bases. Germline lookup yields CDR1 MNHEY and CDR2 SMNVEV (reference sequence). The junction had 10 bases not matched to a gene; V was cut back by 5 bases and J by 7 bases. CDR3 length: 15 amino acids. CDR3 DNA: TGTGCCAGCAGTCGGTCGGGACAGGGGTTCTTTGGCTACACCTTC. It is translated as CASSRSGQGFFGYTF.

This clone was seen a few times. The genes are TRBV4-1 and TRBJ2-1; perhaps TRBD2 as D (7 bases). With 1 base removed from V and 2 bases from J, the gap between germline ends came to 15 bases. Looked up from germline, CDR1 is MGHRA and CDR2 is YSYEKL. The CDR3 covers 17 residues. The DNA for the CDR3 is TGCGCCAGCAGCCAAGCCCCGGGGGGCCTCCCCTACAATGAGCAGTTCTTC. Translated: CASSQAPGGLPYNEQFF.